These 11 T cell receptor beta chains originate from one sample sequenced in a study of T cells after yellow fever vaccination (dated by TCRdb to about 2019). The treatment or condition label, read with the paper, signifies: live attenuated yellow fever vaccine strain. Receptor libraries were prepared by 5' RACE. Sequencing used an Illumina NovaSeq 6000. TCRdb took the public reads, trimmed them with fastp at Q25, ran MiXCR for clone calling and kept in-frame beta chains. Every entry covers one CDR3 protein and lists the most common genes and DNA from its rows. Within this sample are under 500,000 distinct CDR3 sequences, with about 19% of them counted one time only. Roughly a sixth of the sample lies in the top ten. Here the sequenced sample was PBMCs, taken before the yellow fever booster vaccination. These receptor sequences come from a man between 18 and 29 years old who received the YFV17D yellow fever vaccine.

The V call is TRBV24-1, the J call TRBJ2-7; D is undetermined. V gave up 0 bases and J gave up 4 bases, with 3 bases separating them. CDR3 length: 12 amino acids. Germline CDR1 is KGHDR and CDR2 is SFDVKD. Here the CDR3 reads CATSDLSYEQYV. For the CDR3, the DNA is TGTGCCACCAGTGATTTGTCATACGAGCAGTACGTC.

This clonotype was detected a few times. The chain combines TRBV6-6 with TRBJ2-7, with 7 bases matching TRBD1. The CDR3 extends over 19 amino acids. Per germline, CDR1 MNHNY and CDR2 SVGAGI (reference sequence). Trimming removed 2 bases from V and 4 bases from J; junction bases left unmatched: 20. The CDR3 nucleotides read TGTGCCAGCAGTTACGACGCTCCGGGACAGCCGTCATGGGGTTACGAGCAGTACGTC. This codes for CASSYDAPGQPSWGYEQYV.

The CDR3 region has the DNA TGTGCCACTCTATATCGTTTGGACTGTGAAAAACTGTTTTTT. Residues: CATLYRLDCEKLFF. This sequence joins TRBV24-1 and TRBJ1-4; D uncertain. CDR1 and CDR2 from the germline V gene are KGHDR and SFDVKD. Deletions cut 10 bases from V and 7 bases from J, with 18 bases between. The CDR3 consists of 14 residues.

This clonotype was seen more than once but under ten times. The chain is built from TRBV6-4 and TRBJ2-3; tentative D call: TRBD2 (7 bases). Germline CDR1 MRHNA, CDR2 SNTAGT. CDR3 length: 15 amino acids. V dropped 0 bases and J dropped 5 bases, with 12 bases sitting between them. CDR3 sequence reads: CASSDSGGGGDTQYF. CDR3 nucleotides: TGTGCCAGCAGTGACTCGGGGGGGGGCGGAGATACGCAGTATTTT.

This clonotype was counted at least ten times. This chain joins TRBV29-1 and TRBJ1-1, with 8 positions matching TRBD1. Germline-derived CDR1 and CDR2 are SQVTM and ANQGSEA. With V trimmed by 3 bases and J by 9 bases, 9 bases remained unmatched. This CDR3 spans 13 amino acids. Written as DNA, the CDR3 is TGCAGCGTTGAGAGGGGACAGGCGAGGCAAGCTTTCTTT. The encoded protein is CSVERGQARQAFF.

The chain joins TRBV7-2 to TRBJ2-7; D is ambiguous. Germline CDR1 and CDR2: SGHTA and FQGNSA. CDR3 size: 13 residues. V lost 8 bases and J 1 base, leaving 12 bases between the germline ends. The CDR3 loop is CASLSSRSYEQYF. The DNA of the CDR3 is TGTGCCAGCCTATCGAGTCGGTCCTACGAGCAGTACTTC.

This clonotype was observed a few times. The chain combines TRBV7-9 with TRBJ2-1, with D possibly being TRBD1 or TRBD2 (5 bases each). Deletions cut 5 bases from V and 9 bases from J, with 23 bases between. Germline V gene data show CDR1 as SEHNR and CDR2 as FQNEAQ (reference sequence). The CDR3 is made up of 16 amino acids. CDR3 residues: CASSHRPGTDTAEQFF. The CDR3 DNA reads TGTGCCAGCAGCCACCGCCCTGGGACGGATACTGCTGAGCAGTTCTTC.

The chain recombines TRBV5-1 with TRBJ2-7, with D maybe TRBD1 (5 bases). Germline assignment: CDR1 SGHRS and CDR2 YFSETQ. V lost 8 bases and J lost 0, with 18 bases in between. CDR3 size: 15 residues. CDR3 amino acids: CASTYDSSSSYEQYF. In nucleotides, the CDR3 is TGCGCCAGTACTTACGACAGTTCGAGCTCCTACGAGCAGTACTTC.

This clonotype was counted only a few times. The chain is built from TRBV25-1 and TRBJ1-1; D call uncertain. Germline CDR1 is MGHDK and CDR2 is SYGVNS. V lost 1 base, J lost 10 bases, and 13 bases lay in between. The CDR3 is made up of 13 amino acids. The CDR3 DNA follows: TGTGCCAGCAGTGAATCTCTCTCCTCCGGAGCTTTCTTT. Its translation: CASSESLSSGAFF.

The V call is TRBV12-3 or TRBV12-4, the J call TRBJ1-5; TRBD1 agrees at 9 bases. The CDR3 has 16 residues. J lost 1 base, V lost 1 base, and 2 bases had no gene match. The CDR3 sequence: CASSLVQGASNQPQHF. CDR3 in DNA: TGTGCCAGCAGTTTAGTACAGGGGGCGAGCAATCAGCCCCAGCATTTT.

This clonotype was counted a single time. V is TRBV7-9 and J is TRBJ2-5, with TRBD2 as a possible D gene (6 bases). In germline, CDR1 is SEHNR, CDR2 FQNEAQ (reference sequence). The CDR3 has 13 amino acids. V was cut by 5 bases and J by 4 bases, with 11 bases left in between. CDR3 sequence: CASSRPGGETQYF. DNA of the CDR3: TGTGCCAGCAGCCGCCCCGGGGGAGAGACCCAGTACTTC.